This record covers a single T cell receptor beta chain. The germline V gene encodes CDR1 SGHRS and CDR2 YFSETQ. V lost 1 base and J 5 bases, leaving 12 bases between the germline ends. This CDR3 spans 14 amino acids. Sequencing was performed with immunoSEQ multiplex PCR; in TCRdb, only in-frame clones are kept and a portion is missing. Counted here are about 140,000 clones, almost 90% occurring once; the ten biggest clones make up about 3%. These data belong to a study of T cell responses to AZD1222 COVID-19 vaccine. The chain links TRBV5-1 to TRBJ1-2; D might be TRBD1 (5 bases). The sequence derives from an adult in good health. Sequencing used peripheral blood, obtained on day 0 of AZD1222 vaccination. The CDR3 protein is CASSLSQGGYGYTF. CDR3 nucleotide sequence: TGCGCCAGCAGCTTGTCCCAGGGTGGGTATGGCTACACCTTC. Variable domain in full (rest from reference TRBV5-1 and TRBJ1-2): KAGVTQTPRYLIKTRGQQVTLSCSPISGHRSVSWYQQTPGQGLQFLFEYFSETQRNKGNFPGRFSGRQFSNSRSEMNVSTLELGDSALYLCASSLSQGGYGYTFGSGTRLTVV.